This T cell receptor (beta chain) originates from a study of control samples from healthy donors and cancer patients. Germline V gene lookup returns CDR1 SGHRS and CDR2 YFSETQ. This CDR3 has 15 residues. The J segment lost 7 bases and the V segment lost 6 bases, leaving 9 bases of the junction unmatched. Some clones are missing from TCRdb's copy, which holds only in-frame ones; the method was immunoSEQ multiplex PCR. The profile shows roughly 100,000 clones, 75% to 90% of them singletons. The V gene is TRBV5-1, the J gene TRBJ1-6; 8 bases fit TRBD1. This clonotype originated in a man in his 60s with lung cancer. Sequenced material: PBMCs. The CDR3 nucleotides read TGCGCCAGCACAGAGACAGGGGAAGTGAATTCACCCCTCCACTTT. Translating gives CASTETGEVNSPLHF.